Following are 15 T cell receptor beta chains from one sample sequenced in a study of T-cell memory formation after mild COVID-19. MiXCR was run by TCRdb on the 5' RACE reads, yielding one entry per CDR3 protein. The data hold 350,000 to 450,000 distinct CDR3 sequences, with approximately 24% observed a single time. The specimen was PBMCs or a T cell subset sorted from them (not recorded which). All receptors come from an adult woman who had mild COVID-19 (a few samples of this study predate the infection). Cell type and time point are not known.

This chain connects TRBV25-1 to TRBJ2-1; maybe TRBD2 (6 bases). Germline lookup yields CDR1 MGHDK and CDR2 SYGVNS. CDR3 length: 14 amino acids. V was clipped by 5 bases and J by 7 bases, with 15 bases between them. CDR3 sequence (DNA): TGTGCCAGCAGTCTCGGGGGACCCCTGAATGAGCAGTTCTTC. This encodes CASSLGGPLNEQFF.

This clonotype was seen only a few times. One end of the junction is discordant with germline, which a read error may explain. The chain uses TRBV27 and TRBJ2-7, with a weak D call TRBD2 (5 bases). The CDR3 is 15 residues long. Germline V gene lookup returns CDR1 MNHEY and CDR2 SMNVEV (reference sequence). The CDR3 bases are TGTGCCAGCAGCTTATTGGGCCCCGGGACCTACGAGCAGTACTTC. Translation: CASSLLGPGTYEQYF.

This clonotype has more than one count but fewer than ten. The chain uses TRBV9 and TRBJ2-1; maybe TRBD2 (7 bases). V shed 0 bases and J shed 8 bases, with 15 bases lying between them. Germline V lookup: CDR1 SGDLS, CDR2 YYNGEE. CDR3 length: 15 residues. The chain's CDR3 is CASSVVGGRGDEQFF. Here the CDR3 DNA reads TGTGCCAGCAGCGTAGTTGGTGGGAGGGGGGATGAGCAGTTCTTC.

J is TRBJ2-3 and V is TRBV19; the D gene could be TRBD1 or TRBD2 (6 bases each). Trimming cost V 1 base and J 5 bases, with 13 bases left between them. The length of the CDR3 is 15 residues. The V gene's germline CDR1 is LNHDA and CDR2 SQIVND (reference sequence). In DNA form, the CDR3 reads TGTGCCAGTAGTATAGGAGGGGGGCAGGAAGATACGCAGTATTTT. As protein: CASSIGGGQEDTQYF.

This rearrangement joins TRBV5-5 to TRBJ2-2, with 7 positions matching TRBD1. Trimming cost V 4 bases and J 0 bases; bases outside gene matches: 3. The CDR3 length is 15 residues. The V gene's germline CDR1 is SGHKS and CDR2 YYEKEE (reference sequence). CDR3 coding DNA: TGTGCCAGCAGCACGACAGGGACGAACACCGGGGAGCTGTTTTTT. Amino acids: CASSTTGTNTGELFF.

The chain couples TRBV4-3 to TRBJ1-5; possibly TRBD1 for D (5 bases). The CDR3 extends over 15 amino acids. In germline, CDR1 is LGHNA, CDR2 YSLEER. V shed 1 base and J shed 6 bases, with 13 bases lying between them. This CDR3 is CASSQVAGLAQPQHF. In nucleotides, the CDR3 is TGCGCCAGCAGCCAAGTGGCAGGGTTGGCTCAGCCCCAGCATTTT.

This clonotype was found once. The chain has TRBV25-1 and TRBJ2-7; a weak D match, TRBD1 (6 bases). V dropped 6 bases and J dropped 7 bases, with 16 bases sitting between them. Germline assignment: CDR1 MGHDK and CDR2 SYGVNS. CDR3 length equals 13 residues. Here the CDR3 DNA reads TGTGCCAGCAGAGGACAGCTTACGTCGGAGCAGTACTTC. It is translated as CASRGQLTSEQYF.

In its sample, this clonotype was seen a few times. V is TRBV7-8 and J is TRBJ1-5, with D hard to call. CDR3 length equals 17 residues. With 5 bases removed from V and 0 bases from J, the gap between germline ends came to 17 bases. Germline V gene sequence: CDR1 SGHVS, CDR2 FQNEAQ. The CDR3 spells CASSPLPAPTSNQPQHF. The CDR3 DNA follows: TGTGCCAGCAGCCCGCTTCCGGCCCCCACTAGCAATCAGCCCCAGCATTTT.

This clonotype was seen a few times. The chain uses TRBV7-2 and TRBJ2-5, with 9 bases lining up with TRBD1. The ends lost 1 base at V and 2 bases at J; junction bases unmatched: 2. Germline CDR1 and CDR2: SGHTA and FQGNSA. The CDR3 runs to 15 residues. CDR3 residues: CASSLDRGRQETQYF. The CDR3 DNA reads TGTGCCAGCAGCTTAGACAGGGGGCGTCAAGAGACCCAGTACTTC.

The chain employs TRBV29-1 and TRBJ1-1; D unclear. CDR1 is SQVTM and CDR2 is ANQGSEA in the germline V gene. The CDR3 runs 12 residues. The V end was cut by 5 bases, the J end by 1 base, with 8 bases between. CDR3 in DNA: TGCAGCGTTTCGTACAGGAACACTGAAGCTTTCTTT. Translated, it gives CSVSYRNTEAFF.

The chain couples TRBV6-2 or TRBV6-3 to TRBJ2-2, with 7 bases fitting TRBD2. The J segment lost 1 base and the V segment lost 4 bases, leaving 9 bases of the junction unmatched. The germline V gene has CDR1 MNHEY and CDR2 SVGEGT. The CDR3 has 17 residues. CDR3 DNA: TGTGCCAGCAGTTCCCCACTAGGGAGGGAGAACACCGGGGAGCTGTTTTTT. This encodes CASSSPLGRENTGELFF.

The chain has TRBV12-3 or TRBV12-4 and TRBJ2-4, with 9 bases aligning to TRBD2. The V gene end was trimmed by 1 base and the J gene end by 0 bases; junction bases not matched to a gene: 10. There are 19 residues in the CDR3. The CDR3 DNA sequence: TGTGCCAGCAGTTTAGGAGCGGGAGGTCGTTTTTTAGCCAAAAACATTCAGTACTTC. Encoded protein: CASSLGAGGRFLAKNIQYF.

V gene TRBV20-1 combines with J gene TRBJ1-4; the D gene is possibly TRBD1 (5 bases). From germline, CDR1 is DFQATT and CDR2 SNEGSKA (reference sequence). CDR3 size: 13 residues. With 5 bases removed from V and 4 bases from J, the gap between germline ends came to 11 bases. The CDR3 protein is CSAGPGLNEKLFF. The DNA for the CDR3 is TGCAGTGCTGGACCGGGACTTAATGAAAAACTGTTTTTT.

The V and J genes are TRBV4-2 and TRBJ1-1, with 10 bases identical to TRBD1. This CDR3 contains 17 residues. Germline V gene data show CDR1 as LGHNA and CDR2 as YNFKEQ. V lost 4 bases to trimming and J lost 6 bases; unmatched junction nucleotides: 14. CDR3 in amino acids: CASSLPQDRGAGPEAFF. The CDR3 DNA sequence: TGTGCCAGCAGCCTACCTCAGGACAGGGGGGCGGGGCCTGAAGCTTTCTTT.

The sample holds many counts of this clonotype. The chain is built from TRBV27 and TRBJ1-5; D is perhaps TRBD1 (6 bases). The CDR3 length is 15 residues. The V end lost 3 bases, the J end lost 0 bases, and 9 bases lay between the germline ends. Germline V CDR1 and CDR2: MNHEY, SMNVEV (reference sequence). The CDR3 region is CASSFRGYSNQPQHF. CDR3 in DNA: TGTGCCAGCAGTTTCAGGGGTTATAGCAATCAGCCCCAGCATTTT.